A single sample is the source of the 27 T cell receptor beta chains below, sequenced in a study of blood T cell repertoires in COVID-19. The repertoire was sequenced with immunoSEQ multiplex PCR; TCRdb's copy has only in-frame clones and lacks some. The table lists 90,000 to 150,000 clones, more than 60% of them singletons. Source material: peripheral blood. These receptors originate from a man aged 45 to 65 with acute or convalescent COVID-19.

The chain uses TRBV19 and TRBJ2-1; D is perhaps TRBD2 (5 bases). The V gene lost 5 bases and the J gene lost 5 bases, with 10 bases spanning the gap. The length of the CDR3 is 13 residues. The germline V gene encodes CDR1 LNHDA and CDR2 SQIVND (reference sequence). The CDR3 loop is CASSPGRHNEQFF. The CDR3 bases are TGTGCCAGTAGTCCGGGGAGACACAATGAGCAGTTCTTC. The variable domain in full, with the rest retrieved from reference TRBV19 and TRBJ2-1, is DGGITQSPKYLFRKEGQNVTLSCEQNLNHDAMYWYRQDPGQGLRLIYYSQIVNDFQKGDIAEGYSVSREKKESFPLTVTSAQKNPTAFYLCASSPGRHNEQFFGPGTRLTVL.

This chain uses TRBV14 with TRBJ2-1, with D possibly being TRBD2 (5 bases). The V end lost 0 bases, the J end lost 8 bases, and 8 bases lay between the germline ends. In germline, CDR1 is SGHDN, CDR2 FVKESK. The CDR3 consists of 13 residues. The CDR3 region is CASSQDPRDEQFF. CDR3 in DNA: TGTGCCAGCAGCCAAGACCCGAGGGATGAGCAGTTCTTC.

The chain links TRBV11-2 to TRBJ2-7; D gene uncertain. Trimming stripped 1 base from V and 0 bases from J, with 13 bases between. This CDR3 comprises 16 residues. Germline V gives CDR1 SGHAT, CDR2 FQNNGV. The CDR3 DNA sequence: TGTGCCAGCAGCTTAGGAGTCAGGCAGAGCTCCTACGAGCAGTACTTC. Its protein product is CASSLGVRQSSYEQYF.

The V gene is TRBV5-6, the J gene TRBJ2-5; TRBD2 agrees at 8 bases. CDR3 length equals 16 residues. The ends lost 1 base at V and 4 bases at J; junction bases unmatched: 9. Germline CDR1 reads SGHDT; CDR2 reads YYEEEE. CDR3 loop: CASSLRPGGHSETQYF. The CDR3 DNA reads as TGTGCCAGCAGCTTGCGGCCGGGAGGGCATTCAGAGACCCAGTACTTC.

Written as DNA, the CDR3 is TGCGCCAGCAGCGAAGGGTTAGGGGTCACTGAAGCTTTCTTT. Amino acid sequence: CASSEGLGVTEAFF. The chain has TRBV5-1 and TRBJ1-1, with D maybe TRBD1 (5 bases). CDR1 and CDR2 (germline): SGHRS, YFSETQ. Trimming shortened V by 4 bases and J by 4 bases, and 14 bases separated the two germline ends. The CDR3 length is 14 residues. The variable domain in full, with the rest retrieved from reference TRBV5-1 and TRBJ1-1, is KAGVTQTPRYLIKTRGQQVTLSCSPISGHRSVSWYQQTPGQGLQFLFEYFSETQRNKGNFPGRFSGRQFSNSRSEMNVSTLELGDSALYLCASSEGLGVTEAFFGQGTRLTVV.

J is TRBJ1-2 and V is TRBV5-4, with D tentatively TRBD1 (5 bases). This CDR3 comprises 14 residues. Germline CDR1 reads SGHNT; CDR2 reads YYREEE (reference sequence). The V end was cut by 2 bases, the J end by 3 bases, with 11 bases between. The CDR3 DNA reads as TGTGCCAGCAGCTTAAGGGGATCGGACTATGGCTACACCTTC. As protein: CASSLRGSDYGYTF.

In the case of this clone: The same CDR3 also results from other DNA sequences found in this sample. As DNA, the CDR3 is TGTGCCAGCAGCGTAGGGGGACAGGGGCGGGACAATGAGCAGTTCTTC. This gives the protein CASSVGGQGRDNEQFF. The chain employs TRBV9 and TRBJ2-1, with TRBD1 matching over 10 bases. CDR1 and CDR2 (germline): SGDLS, YYNGEE. This CDR3 is 16 amino acids long. V was clipped by 0 bases and J by 5 bases; unmatched bases: 5.

The chain combines TRBV5-1 with TRBJ2-3; 10 positions match TRBD1. CDR3 length: 17 residues. V lost 4 bases to trimming and J lost 6 bases; unmatched junction nucleotides: 14. The germline V gene has CDR1 SGHRS and CDR2 YFSETQ. This chain's CDR3 is CASSPGTGDWTSDTQYF. The DNA for the CDR3 is TGCGCCAGCAGCCCCGGGACAGGGGATTGGACCTCGGATACGCAGTATTTT.

The chain links TRBV5-1 to TRBJ1-4, with 8 nucleotides matching TRBD1. Germline CDR1 and CDR2: SGHRS and YFSETQ. This CDR3 has 15 amino acids. J gave up 6 bases and V 4 bases, and 8 bases lay outside the gene matches. This CDR3 is CASSMRQGMDEKLFF. The CDR3 DNA follows: TGCGCCAGCAGCATGAGACAGGGGATGGATGAAAAACTGTTTTTT.

The rearrangement uses TRBV2 and TRBJ2-1, with unresolved D. The germline V gene encodes CDR1 SNHLY and CDR2 FYNNEI. V dropped 4 bases and J dropped 9 bases, with 10 bases sitting between them. This CDR3 contains 12 residues. This CDR3 reads CASSAASSEQFF. The CDR3 bases are TGTGCCAGCAGTGCAGCTTCGAGTGAGCAGTTCTTC. The full variable domain, its missing parts supplied by reference TRBV2 and TRBJ2-1, is EPEVTQTPSHQVTQMGQEVILRCVPISNHLYFYWYRQILGQKVEFLVSFYNNEISEKSEIFDDQFSVERPDGSNFTLKIRSTKLEDSAMYFCASSAASSEQFFGPGTRLTVL.

This clone has only one observation. The V call is TRBV5-1, the J call TRBJ2-1; 9 bases match TRBD2. CDR1 and CDR2 from the germline V gene are SGHRS and YFSETQ. The CDR3 length is 16 residues. The trim removed 1 base at V and 1 base at J, leaving 3 bases unmatched. In nucleotides, the CDR3 is TGCGCCAGCAGCTTGATTGCGGGAGGGTCCTACAATGAGCAGTTCTTC. The encoded protein is CASSLIAGGSYNEQFF. Drawing the rest from reference TRBV5-1 and TRBJ2-1, the complete variable domain is KAGVTQTPRYLIKTRGQQVTLSCSPISGHRSVSWYQQTPGQGLQFLFEYFSETQRNKGNFPGRFSGRQFSNSRSEMNVSTLELGDSALYLCASSLIAGGSYNEQFFGPGTRLTVL.

This chain uses TRBV6-5 with TRBJ2-7; possibly TRBD1 for D (5 bases). Trimming shortened V by 4 bases and J by 3 bases, and 13 bases separated the two germline ends. This CDR3 region has 14 residues. Germline-derived CDR1 and CDR2 are MNHEY and SVGAGI. The CDR3 coding sequence is TGTGCCAGCAGTTTATCCCCAGGGTACTACGAGCAGTACTTC. This sequence encodes CASSLSPGYYEQYF.

For the CDR3, the DNA is TGTGCCAGCTCACCTACCCGGGACAGGGGGACCGGGGAGCTGTTTTTT. Its translation is CASSPTRDRGTGELFF. The V and J genes are TRBV18 and TRBJ2-2; 11 nucleotides agree with TRBD1. Germline trimming cut 3 bases from V and 5 bases from J; bases unmatched to any gene: 5. CDR1 KGHSH and CDR2 LQKENI come from the germline V gene. The CDR3 covers 16 residues.

The chain joins TRBV5-1 to TRBJ1-1, with TRBD1 matching over 9 bases. The CDR3 is 13 amino acids. Per germline, CDR1 SGHRS and CDR2 YFSETQ. The ends lost 4 bases at V and 6 bases at J; junction bases unmatched: 4. CDR3 loop: CASSQGQGSEAFF. The CDR3 bases are TGCGCCAGCAGCCAGGGACAGGGATCTGAAGCTTTCTTT. The variable domain in full, completed from reference TRBV5-1 and TRBJ1-1, reads KAGVTQTPRYLIKTRGQQVTLSCSPISGHRSVSWYQQTPGQGLQFLFEYFSETQRNKGNFPGRFSGRQFSNSRSEMNVSTLELGDSALYLCASSQGQGSEAFFGQGTRLTVV.

The gene calls are TRBV28 and TRBJ1-5, with 7 nucleotides matching TRBD1. The CDR3 length is 13 residues. V gave up 4 bases and J gave up 7 bases; unmatched junction bases: 4. The V gene's germline CDR1 is MDHEN and CDR2 SYDVKM. In DNA, the CDR3 is TGTGCCAGCAGTTATGACAGGGTCCAGCCCCAGCATTTT. Translation gives CASSYDRVQPQHF.

The gene calls are TRBV7-2 and TRBJ1-3; the D gene is possibly TRBD1 (5 bases). The CDR3 runs to 15 residues. Germline V CDR1 and CDR2: SGHTA, FQGNSA. Trimming left V 5 bases short and J 2 bases short, with 13 bases between. The CDR3 DNA reads TGTGCCAGCAGCCCCTGGGGGGGAGCTGGAAACACCATATATTTT. Translated, it gives CASSPWGGAGNTIYF. The complete variable domain, with remaining parts taken from reference TRBV7-2 and TRBJ1-3, reads GAGVSQSPSNKVTEKGKDVELRCDPISGHTALYWYRQSLGQGLEFLIYFQGNSAPDKSGLPSDRFSAERTGGSVSTLTIQRTQQEDSAVYLCASSPWGGAGNTIYFGEGSWLTVV.

The J gene is TRBJ1-1, the V gene TRBV6-5; TRBD1 matches at 8 bases. The CDR3 contains 15 residues. Germline CDR1 MNHEY, CDR2 SVGAGI. Losses at the gene ends were 6 bases for V and 7 bases for J; bases not matched to a gene: 13. The CDR3 coding sequence is TGTGCCAGCAGCCAAGGGGACAGGTCATGGGGTGAAGCTTTCTTT. Its translation is CASSQGDRSWGEAFF.

This rearrangement joins TRBV28 to TRBJ1-6, with a possible D match to TRBD1 (6 bases). The germline CDR1 and CDR2 sequences are MDHEN and SYDVKM. V lost 7 bases, J lost 3 bases, and 10 bases lay in between. CDR3 size: 14 residues. Here the CDR3 reads CASMGAGYNSPLHF. In nucleotides, the CDR3 is TGTGCCAGCATGGGGGCAGGCTATAATTCACCCCTCCACTTT.

The V call is TRBV9, the J call TRBJ1-5, with D unresolved. Between the trimmed V and J ends, which lost 0 bases and 7 bases, there was a span of 8 bases. This CDR3 is 13 amino acids long. Germline CDR1 is SGDLS and CDR2 is YYNGEE. The CDR3 DNA is TGTGCCAGCAGCGTAGAAGAGGGACAGCCCCAGCATTTT. This encodes CASSVEEGQPQHF.

The V gene is TRBV3-1 (or the pseudogene TRBV3-2), the J gene TRBJ2-5; D not certain. V lost 3 bases, J lost 2 bases, and 4 bases lay in between. This CDR3 comprises 12 residues. Germline CDR1 and CDR2: LGHDT and YNNKEL (reference sequence). The CDR3, as DNA: TGTGCCAGCAGCCAGGCACAAGAGACCCAGTACTTC. It encodes CASSQAQETQYF.

The genes are TRBV29-1 and TRBJ1-2, with 10 bases aligning to TRBD1. Germline values: CDR1 SQVTM, CDR2 ANQGSEA. The CDR3 spans 13 residues. V lost 5 bases and J lost 6; bases outside the gene matches: 6. For the CDR3, the DNA is TGCAGCGTTCCGACAGGGGGCGCCGATGGCTACACCTTC. As protein: CSVPTGGADGYTF.

By proportion, this clone is medium-sized. The chain employs TRBV2 and TRBJ2-5; 10 bases are shared with TRBD2. Germline-derived CDR1 and CDR2 are SNHLY and FYNNEI. The CDR3 covers 19 residues. V lost 3 bases to trimming and J lost 5 bases; unmatched junction nucleotides: 18. The CDR3 sequence: CASSEGRGSGRARGETQYF. In DNA, the CDR3 is TGTGCCAGCAGTGAGGGGCGCGGAAGCGGGAGGGCCCGGGGGGAGACCCAGTACTTC.

This clone has a single count. This chain connects TRBV2 to TRBJ2-3; D may be TRBD1 (5 bases). V lost 1 base, J lost 2 bases, and 7 bases lay in between. The CDR3 is made up of 14 amino acids. Germline V lookup: CDR1 SNHLY, CDR2 FYNNEI. CDR3 DNA: TGTGCCAGCAGTGAAGGACAGTCCACAGATACGCAGTATTTT. Amino acid sequence: CASSEGQSTDTQYF. The full variable domain, rest sourced from reference TRBV2 and TRBJ2-3, is EPEVTQTPSHQVTQMGQEVILRCVPISNHLYFYWYRQILGQKVEFLVSFYNNEISEKSEIFDDQFSVERPDGSNFTLKIRSTKLEDSAMYFCASSEGQSTDTQYFGPGTRLTVL.

Details on this clone: The junction departs from germline at one end; a sequencing error may be responsible. This sequence joins TRBV7-7 and TRBJ2-5; 11 bases align to TRBD2. This CDR3 has 15 amino acids. From germline, CDR1 is SSHAT and CDR2 FNYEAQ (reference sequence). The DNA for the CDR3 is TGTGCTAGCAGCTTAGCGGGAGGGCTACCAGAGACCCAGTACTTC. It encodes CASSLAGGLPETQYF. The full variable domain, with the rest looked up from reference TRBV7-7 and TRBJ2-5, is GAGVSQSPRYKVTKRGQDVTLRCDPISSHATLYWYQQALGQGPEFLTYFNYEAQPDKSGLPSDRFSAERPEGSISTLTIQRTEQRDSAMYRCASSLAGGLPETQYFGPGTRLLVL.

The chain has TRBV28 and TRBJ2-1; the match to TRBD2 covers 9 bases. This CDR3 is 15 amino acids long. V was clipped by 1 base and J by 10 bases; unmatched bases: 8. Germline V gene data show CDR1 as MDHEN and CDR2 as SYDVKM. CDR3 bases: TGTGCCAGCAGTTTATTTAGCGGGAGATCACGAGAGCAGTTCTTC. It specifies CASSLFSGRSREQFF.

This clone was observed a few times. This chain connects TRBV2 to TRBJ2-1, with 12 bases fitting TRBD2. V trimming: 6 bases; J trimming: 1 base; junction bases outside the gene matches: 4. The length of the CDR3 is 16 residues. Per the germline V gene, CDR1 is SNHLY and CDR2 is FYNNEI. The CDR3 is CASRASGGASYNEQFF. The CDR3 nucleotides read TGTGCCAGCAGGGCTAGCGGGGGGGCATCCTACAATGAGCAGTTCTTC.

The chain combines TRBV7-6 with TRBJ2-3; D is ambiguous. The CDR3 consists of 13 residues. V was pared by 5 bases and J by 6 bases, with 12 bases between. Germline CDR1 and CDR2: SGHVS and FNYEAQ. Written as DNA, the CDR3 is TGTGCCAGCAGCCCCTGGCCTCACGATACGCAGTATTTT. It codes for CASSPWPHDTQYF.